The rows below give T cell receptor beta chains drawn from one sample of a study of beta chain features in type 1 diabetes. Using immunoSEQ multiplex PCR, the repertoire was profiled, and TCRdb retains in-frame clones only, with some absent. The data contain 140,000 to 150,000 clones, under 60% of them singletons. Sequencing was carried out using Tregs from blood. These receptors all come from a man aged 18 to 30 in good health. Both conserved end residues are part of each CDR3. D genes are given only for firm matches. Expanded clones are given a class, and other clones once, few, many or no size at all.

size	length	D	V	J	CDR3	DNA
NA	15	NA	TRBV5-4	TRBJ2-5	CASSLAEVSQETQYF	TGTGCCAGCAGCTTGGCCGAGGTGAGCCAAGAGACCCAGTACTTC
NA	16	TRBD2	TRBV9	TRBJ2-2	CASSTPGLGMAGELFF	TGTGCCAGCAGTACCCCGGGACTAGGGATGGCCGGGGAGCTGTTTTTT
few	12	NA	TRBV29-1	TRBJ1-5	CSVGGEEKPQHF	TGCAGCGTTGGGGGAGAGGAAAAGCCCCAGCATTTT
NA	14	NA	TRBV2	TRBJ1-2	CASSRDNFNYGYTF	TGTGCCAGCAGTCGGGACAACTTCAACTATGGCTACACCTTC
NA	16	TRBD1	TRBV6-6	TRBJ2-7	CANSYDPGQGNYEQYF	TGTGCCAACAGTTACGACCCGGGACAGGGGAACTACGAGCAGTACTTC
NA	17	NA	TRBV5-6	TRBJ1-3	CASSFYSTGLIGNTIYF	TGTGCCAGCAGCTTTTATTCTACAGGGTTGATTGGAAACACCATATATTTT
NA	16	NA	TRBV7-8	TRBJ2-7	CASSFTRETVTYEQYF	TGTGCCAGCAGCTTTACACGGGAAACAGTGACCTACGAGCAGTACTTC
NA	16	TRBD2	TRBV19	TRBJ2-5	CASSTTTSGSVETQYF	TGTGCCAGTAGTACGACGACTAGCGGGAGTGTAGAGACCCAGTACTTC
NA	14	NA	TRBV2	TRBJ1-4	CASTPEGGGEKLFF	TGTGCCAGCACTCCCGAAGGGGGAGGGGAAAAACTGTTTTTT
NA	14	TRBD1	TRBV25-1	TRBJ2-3	CASSEWGTADTQYF	TGTGCCAGCAGTGAATGGGGGACAGCAGATACGCAGTATTTT
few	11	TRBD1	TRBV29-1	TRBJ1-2	CSVVQGRGYTF	TGCAGCGTCGTACAGGGGCGCGGCTACACCTTC
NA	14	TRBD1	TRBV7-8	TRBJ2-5	CASSRPRGQETQYF	TGTGCCAGCAGCCGACCCAGGGGGCAAGAGACCCAGTACTTC
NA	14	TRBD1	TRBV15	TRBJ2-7	CATSPRTGYVEQYF	TGTGCCACCAGCCCGAGGACAGGGTACGTCGAGCAGTACTTC
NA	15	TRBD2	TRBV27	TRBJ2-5	CASSSTRGGWQTQYF	TGTGCCAGCAGTTCGACTCGGGGGGGCTGGCAGACCCAGTACTTC
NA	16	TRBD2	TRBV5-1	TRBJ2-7	CASSSGASGAVYEQYF	TGCGCCAGCAGCTCCGGGGCTAGCGGAGCGGTCTACGAGCAGTACTTC
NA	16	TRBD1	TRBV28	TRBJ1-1	CASSQTGMIGNTEAFF	TGTGCCAGCAGTCAGACAGGGATGATAGGGAACACTGAAGCTTTCTTT
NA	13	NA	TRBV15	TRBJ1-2	CATSAAAGYGYTF	TGTGCCACCAGCGCGGCGGCGGGCTATGGCTACACCTTC
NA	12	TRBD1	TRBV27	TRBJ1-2	CATKTGNYGYTF	TGTGCCACCAAGACAGGGAACTATGGCTACACCTTC
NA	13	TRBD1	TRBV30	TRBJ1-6	CAWSSTGGSPLHF	TGTGCCTGGAGTTCGACAGGGGGTTCACCCCTCCACTTT
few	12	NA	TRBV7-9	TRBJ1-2	CASSADSYGYTF	TGTGCCAGCAGCGCGGACAGCTATGGCTACACCTTC
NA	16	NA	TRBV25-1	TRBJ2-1	CASSLQRLGSLDEQFF	TGTGCCAGCAGCCTTCAGCGGTTGGGGTCATTGGATGAGCAGTTCTTC
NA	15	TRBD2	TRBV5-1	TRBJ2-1	CASSSAGGAYNEQFF	TGCGCCAGCAGCTCAGCGGGGGGGGCGTACAATGAGCAGTTCTTC
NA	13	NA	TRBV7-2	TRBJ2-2	CASSSYRPGELFF	TGTGCCAGCAGCTCGTACAGGCCCGGGGAGCTGTTTTTT
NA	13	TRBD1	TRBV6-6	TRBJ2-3	CASRGTGLDTQYF	TGTGCCAGCAGGGGGACAGGGTTAGATACGCAGTATTTT
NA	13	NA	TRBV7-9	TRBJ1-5	CASSLERDQPQHF	TGTGCCAGCAGCTTAGAGCGGGACCAGCCCCAGCATTTT
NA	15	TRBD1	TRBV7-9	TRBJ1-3	CASSRGQDAGNTIYF	TGTGCCAGCAGCCGGGGACAGGACGCTGGAAACACCATATATTTT
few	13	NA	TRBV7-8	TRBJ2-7	CASSSGVSYEQYF	TGTGCCAGCAGCTCGGGGGTCTCCTACGAGCAGTACTTC
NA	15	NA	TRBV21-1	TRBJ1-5	CASSEESRGCQPQHF	TGTGCCAGCAGCGAAGAGTCCAGGGGTTGTCAGCCCCAGCATTTT
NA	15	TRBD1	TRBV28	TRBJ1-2	CASSRLTGAYYGYTF	TGTGCCAGCAGCCGATTAACAGGGGCCTATTATGGCTACACCTTC
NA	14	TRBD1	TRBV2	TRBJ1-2	CASSEGQGVEGYTF	TGTGCCAGCAGTGAGGGACAGGGGGTGGAGGGCTACACCTTC
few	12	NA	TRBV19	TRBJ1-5	CASNTVNQPQHF	TGTGCCTCAAACACAGTCAATCAGCCCCAGCATTTT
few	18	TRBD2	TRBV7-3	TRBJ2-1	CASSRGVRGGSRDNEQFF	TGTGCCAGCAGCCGGGGGGTGAGGGGCGGGAGCAGGGACAATGAGCAGTTCTTC
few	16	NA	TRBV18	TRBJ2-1	CASSPPGGPPYNEQFF	TGTGCCAGCTCACCACCAGGGGGTCCACCCTACAATGAGCAGTTCTTC
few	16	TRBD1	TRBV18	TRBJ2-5	CASSHTGQGVLETQYF	TGTGCCAGCTCCCACACGGGACAGGGGGTCTTGGAGACCCAGTACTTC
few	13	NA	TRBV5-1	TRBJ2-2	CASSLVRAGELFF	TGCGCCAGCAGCTTGGTCCGCGCCGGGGAGCTGTTTTTT
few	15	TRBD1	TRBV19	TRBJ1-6	CASTPADRRNSPLHF	TGTGCCAGTACCCCGGCGGACAGGCGAAATTCACCCCTCCACTTT
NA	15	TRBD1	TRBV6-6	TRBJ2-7	CASSGSPTGTGEQYF	TGTGCCAGCAGCGGTAGCCCGACAGGGACGGGCGAGCAGTACTTC
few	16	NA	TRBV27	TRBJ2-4	CASSTDSFLAKNIQYF	TGTGCCAGCAGTACCGACAGTTTCCTAGCCAAAAACATTCAGTACTTC
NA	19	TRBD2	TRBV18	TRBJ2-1	CASSPLPGGGISSYNEQFF	TGTGCCAGCTCACCATTACCCGGGGGGGGAATAAGCTCCTACAATGAGCAGTTCTTC
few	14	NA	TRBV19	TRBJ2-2	CASSRQANTGELFF	TGTGCCAGTAGCCGACAGGCGAACACCGGGGAGCTGTTTTTT
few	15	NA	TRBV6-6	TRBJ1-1	CASSYGPGFGGEAFF	TGTGCCAGCAGTTACGGTCCAGGGTTTGGTGGGGAAGCTTTCTTT
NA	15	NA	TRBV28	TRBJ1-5	CASSRSGNSNQPQHF	TGTGCCAGCAGTAGGTCAGGAAATAGCAATCAGCCCCAGCATTTT
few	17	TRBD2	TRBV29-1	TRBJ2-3	CSVQPAGGPGATVPQYF	TGCAGCGTTCAGCCAGCGGGAGGGCCGGGAGCAACTGTTCCGCAGTATTTT
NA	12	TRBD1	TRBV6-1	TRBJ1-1	CAIDRGRTEAFF	TGTGCCATCGACAGGGGTAGAACTGAAGCTTTCTTT
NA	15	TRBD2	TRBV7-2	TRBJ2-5	CASSPGLAGDETQYF	TGTGCCAGCAGCCCAGGACTAGCGGGAGATGAGACCCAGTACTTC
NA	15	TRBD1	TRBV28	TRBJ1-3	CASSFGGQGGNTIYF	TGTGCCAGCAGTTTTGGGGGACAGGGGGGAAACACCATATATTTT
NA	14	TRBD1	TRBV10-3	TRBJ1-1	CAISGDRVFIEAFF	TGTGCCATCAGTGGGGACAGGGTTTTTATTGAAGCTTTCTTT